The source of this TCR beta chain is a study of preoperative IRX-2 immunotherapy in early breast cancer (dated by TCRdb to 2018 to 2020). Library creation used the immunoSEQ multiplex PCR assay. The table was pulled from immuneACCESS by TCRdb, which kept in-frame rearrangements only. Such tables lose some clones; where checked, under half of the loss comes from unresolved V genes, and the rest has no known cause. Here the sample has about 26,000 clones; 90% occur a single time. Around a tenth of the sample is taken by the ten largest. To note about this clone: Its antigen specificity is not known. Base qualities were left out, and no much larger clone turns up one base away.

The CDR3 runs 15 residues from the cysteine to the phenylalanine. Only the CDR3 part of the read is kept: 45 bases, read in frame from the first base. V sheds 3 bases and J sheds 0 bases, leaving 12 bases between their ends. In the germline V gene (reference sequence), CDR1 corresponds to MNHEY and CDR2 to SMNVEV. In light of the paper, this sample's treatment or condition label describes: preoperative locoregional IRX-2 cytokine immunotherapy. The samples were obtained from a phase Ib study in which preoperative, locoregional IRX-2 cytokine immunotherapy intended to prime immune responses was tested. Donors were patients with early-stage breast cancer who received IRX-2 before surgery.

Recombination joined TRBV27 with TRBJ2-7; the D gene cannot be resolved reliably. This TCR came from a human donor with breast cancer. This material was obtained from a patient treated with IRX-2 immunotherapy. CDR3 protein: CASSFSAKLSYEQYF. The nucleotide sequence reads as follows: TGTGCCAGCAGTTTTTCCGCGAAACTCTCCTACGAGCAGTACTTC.